The 15 T cell receptor beta chains below all came from one sample that was sequenced in a study of blood T cell repertoires in COVID-19. Profiling relied on immunoSEQ multiplex PCR, and the TCRdb table lists in-frame clones only, not all of them. The sample lists 200,000 to 250,000 clones; 65% to 85% were seen once. The sample was peripheral blood. All receptors come from a woman aged 60-75 years with acute or convalescent COVID-19.

The chain has TRBV6-5 and TRBJ1-2, with 9 positions matching TRBD1. CDR1 and CDR2 (germline): MNHEY, SVGAGI. V lost 4 bases to trimming and J lost 4 bases; unmatched junction nucleotides: 4. The length of the CDR3 is 14 residues. The CDR3 DNA reads as TGTGCCAGCAGTTCCGGGACAGGGCGCTATGGCTACACCTTC. This sequence encodes CASSSGTGRYGYTF.

The V and J genes are TRBV12-3 or TRBV12-4 and TRBJ1-2; possibly TRBD1 for D (6 bases). CDR3 length: 13 residues. Trimming stripped 6 bases from V and 9 bases from J, with 17 bases between. The chain's CDR3 is CASRWMGASSYTF. The CDR3, as DNA: TGTGCCAGCAGGTGGATGGGGGCCAGTAGCTACACCTTC.

This chain links TRBV7-6 with TRBJ2-1; D perhaps matches TRBD1 (6 bases). The germline V and J ends were trimmed by 0 bases and 1 base, with 13 bases remaining between them. This CDR3 has 17 amino acids. The germline V gene encodes CDR1 SGHVS and CDR2 FNYEAQ. CDR3 coding DNA: TGTGCCAGCAGCTTAGCGCTGGGACACCGTTCCTACAATGAGCAGTTCTTC. It yields the protein CASSLALGHRSYNEQFF.

A few counts support this clone. This rearrangement joins TRBV7-9 to TRBJ1-2, with D perhaps TRBD1 (6 bases). The CDR3 extends over 17 amino acids. V was cut by 5 bases and J by 1 base, with 20 bases left in between. From germline, CDR1 is SEHNR and CDR2 FQNEAQ (reference sequence). This CDR3 is CASSPSGARLSNYGYTF. The CDR3 coding sequence is TGTGCCAGCAGCCCCTCAGGGGCTAGACTGAGTAACTATGGCTACACCTTC.

The chain links TRBV2 to TRBJ1-2; D remains ambiguous. Germline V CDR1 and CDR2: SNHLY, FYNNEI. The CDR3 runs to 13 residues. The ends were cut back, 7 bases at V and 2 bases at J, with 11 bases in the middle. The CDR3 region has the DNA TGTGCCAGCAAGAGAGGAGGGAACTATGGCTACACCTTC. Its protein product is CASKRGGNYGYTF.

This chain uses TRBV6-2 or TRBV6-3 with TRBJ2-2; TRBD1 matches at 8 bases. This CDR3 is 13 amino acids long. V gave up 4 bases and J gave up 6 bases; unmatched junction bases: 1. Germline V CDR1 and CDR2: MNHEY, SVGEGT. In DNA form, the CDR3 reads TGTGCCAGCAGTTCAGGGGGCCCCGGGGAGCTGTTTTTT. As protein: CASSSGGPGELFF.

V is TRBV2 and J is TRBJ1-2; 7 bases agree with TRBD1. J was trimmed by 6 bases and V by 6 bases; bases with no gene match: 7. In germline, CDR1 is SNHLY, CDR2 FYNNEI. The CDR3 contains 13 residues. CDR3 nucleotide sequence: TGTGCCAGCAGCGAGACAGGGTTGAATGGCTACACCTTC. Amino acids: CASSETGLNGYTF.

The chain recombines TRBV13 with TRBJ1-2; TRBD1 matches 8 bases. J lost 1 base, V lost 5 bases, and 12 bases had no gene match. Germline values: CDR1 PRHDT, CDR2 FYEKMQ (reference sequence). The CDR3 spans 17 residues. In DNA form, the CDR3 reads TGTGCCAGCAGCCCAATTGGGGGACAGGCCCGTAACTATGGCTACACCTTC. Protein: CASSPIGGQARNYGYTF. The complete variable domain, with remaining parts taken from reference TRBV13 and TRBJ1-2, reads AAGVIQSPRHLIKEKRETATLKCYPIPRHDTVYWYQQGPGQDPQFLISFYEKMQSDKGSIPDRFSAQQFSDYHSELNMSSLELGDSALYFCASSPIGGQARNYGYTFGSGTRLTVV.

The chain employs TRBV9 and TRBJ2-2; 7 bases align to TRBD1. Looked up from germline, CDR1 is SGDLS and CDR2 is YYNGEE. After removal of 2 bases from V and 3 bases from J, the junction contained 10 bases not matched to a gene. This CDR3 region has 17 residues. The CDR3 coding sequence is TGTGCCAGCAGCGTTCGCCCTACAGGGGTAGACACCGGGGAGCTGTTTTTT. Translating gives CASSVRPTGVDTGELFF. The entire variable domain, with the rest obtained from reference TRBV9 and TRBJ2-2, is as follows: DSGVTQTPKHLITATGQRVTLRCSPRSGDLSVYWYQQSLDQGLQFLIQYYNGEERAKGNILERFSAQQFPDLHSELNLSSLELGDSALYFCASSVRPTGVDTGELFFGEGSRLTVL.

The genes are TRBV5-6 and TRBJ2-3; 7 nucleotides align to TRBD1. With 7 bases clipped from V and 4 bases from J, the junction kept 3 bases outside the gene matches. Germline-derived CDR1 and CDR2 are SGHDT and YYEEEE. This CDR3 has 12 amino acids. For the CDR3, the DNA is TGTGCCAGCCGACAGGGCCCAGATACGCAGTATTTT. Translation: CASRQGPDTQYF.

This chain links TRBV5-1 with TRBJ1-1; no reliable D call. V lost 4 bases and J 1 base, leaving 20 bases between the germline ends. CDR3 length: 17 residues. Germline lookup yields CDR1 SGHRS and CDR2 YFSETQ. CDR3 sequence reads: CASSPIARVTTNTEAFF. For the CDR3, the DNA is TGCGCCAGCAGCCCGATCGCGAGGGTGACCACGAACACTGAAGCTTTCTTT.

This chain links TRBV6-5 with TRBJ1-2, with a possible D match to TRBD1 (6 bases). V lost 6 bases and J 4 bases, leaving 12 bases between the germline ends. This CDR3 contains 13 residues. CDR1 is MNHEY, CDR2 SVGAGI, per germline. DNA of the CDR3: TGTGCCAGCAGACCAACAGGGTTCTATGGCTACACCTTC. Protein product: CASRPTGFYGYTF.

This clone was found once. The chain employs TRBV19 and TRBJ1-1; D possibly corresponds to TRBD1 (5 bases). The germline V gene encodes CDR1 LNHDA and CDR2 SQIVND (reference sequence). Trimming took 7 bases from V and 2 from J, leaving 20 bases between them. The CDR3 totals 16 residues. The CDR3 protein is CASKGLSIGGNTEAFF. CDR3 DNA sequence: TGTGCCAGTAAAGGGCTAAGCATCGGGGGAAACACTGAAGCTTTCTTT. The complete variable domain, with remaining parts taken from reference TRBV19 and TRBJ1-1, reads DGGITQSPKYLFRKEGQNVTLSCEQNLNHDAMYWYRQDPGQGLRLIYYSQIVNDFQKGDIAEGYSVSREKKESFPLTVTSAQKNPTAFYLCASKGLSIGGNTEAFFGQGTRLTVV.

V and J are TRBV4-2 and TRBJ2-7; no reliable D call. The CDR3 spans 13 residues. V lost 0 bases, J lost 2 bases, and 5 bases lay in between. In germline, CDR1 is LGHNA, CDR2 YNFKEQ. CDR3 region: CASSQDLPYEQYF. The CDR3 coding sequence is TGTGCCAGCAGCCAAGATCTCCCCTACGAGCAGTACTTC.

There are a few counts of this clone. The chain uses TRBV3-1 (or the pseudogene TRBV3-2) and TRBJ2-3, with 8 bases lining up with TRBD1. The CDR3 totals 15 residues. Germline lookup yields CDR1 LGHDT and CDR2 YNNKEL (reference sequence). V gave up 4 bases and J gave up 3 bases; unmatched junction bases: 6. CDR3 DNA sequence: TGTGCCAGCAGCCTCGGGACAGGCCTAACAGATACGCAGTATTTT. It encodes CASSLGTGLTDTQYF.